The 11 T cell receptor beta chains in this list originate from one sample, sequenced in a study of cytomegalovirus exposure and HLA in healthy donors. The PCR employed 60 Vbeta primers together with 13 Jbeta primers. Using immunoSEQ multiplex PCR, the repertoire was profiled, and TCRdb retains in-frame clones only, with some absent. This sample has 200,000 to 250,000 clones, with 65% to 80% found just once. The sequencing input was PBMCs. The receptor set was obtained from a girl aged 2 to 9 in good health and CMV-seronegative.

This chain joins TRBV19 and TRBJ1-6, with 8 positions matching TRBD1. Germline loops: CDR1 LNHDA, CDR2 SQIVND (reference sequence). V was clipped by 5 bases and J by 6 bases; unmatched bases: 6. This CDR3 has 15 amino acids. The DNA for the CDR3 is TGTGCCAGTAGTCCTGGACAGGGAAGTAATTCACCCCTCCACTTT. It yields the protein CASSPGQGSNSPLHF. Full variable domain (missing parts from reference TRBV19 and TRBJ1-6): DGGITQSPKYLFRKEGQNVTLSCEQNLNHDAMYWYRQDPGQGLRLIYYSQIVNDFQKGDIAEGYSVSREKKESFPLTVTSAQKNPTAFYLCASSPGQGSNSPLHFGNGTRLTVT.

The V and J genes are TRBV14 and TRBJ1-1; D call uncertain. The ends were cut back, 3 bases at V and 8 bases at J, with 7 bases in the middle. The CDR3 is made up of 11 amino acids. Germline lookup yields CDR1 SGHDN and CDR2 FVKESK. CDR3 sequence reads: CASSHSGEAFF. The DNA for the CDR3 is TGTGCCAGCAGCCACTCAGGAGAAGCTTTCTTT.

Of note for this clone: The same CDR3 can be traced to other DNA sequences in this sample. This rearrangement joins TRBV6-6 to TRBJ2-1, with 9 bases identical to TRBD2. V shed 7 bases and J 0 bases; nucleotides not matched to a gene: 7. This CDR3 has 16 residues. CDR1 is MNHNY and CDR2 is SVGAGI in the germline V gene (reference sequence). The CDR3 nucleotides read TGTGCCAGCACCGCGATAGCGGGGGTCTCCTACAATGAGCAGTTCTTC. This sequence encodes CASTAIAGVSYNEQFF.

As regards this clone: Compared with germline, one end of the junction differs, possibly owing to a read error. This chain connects TRBV10-3 to TRBJ2-1; D is undetermined. Looked up from germline, CDR1 is ENHRY and CDR2 is SYGVKD. CDR3 length: 11 amino acids. The chain's CDR3 is CAITEDSRQFF. The CDR3 region has the DNA TGTGCCATCACTGAGGATAGCAGACAGTTCTTC.

This rearrangement joins TRBV4-1 to TRBJ2-7; TRBD1 might be the D (5 bases). The CDR3 length is 15 residues. V was pared by 4 bases and J by 1 base, with 14 bases between. Germline values: CDR1 MGHRA, CDR2 YSYEKL. DNA of the CDR3: TGCGCCAGCAGCCCCCTGGGGCAGGGATCCTACGAGCAGTACTTC. This sequence encodes CASSPLGQGSYEQYF.

The chain has TRBV27 and TRBJ1-2; possible D gene TRBD1, 6 bases. The CDR3 runs 15 residues. The V gene's germline CDR1 is MNHEY and CDR2 SMNVEV (reference sequence). Trimming cost V 0 bases and J 3 bases, with 11 bases left between them. The CDR3 loop is CASSLSGRGDYGYTF. CDR3 DNA sequence: TGTGCCAGCAGTTTATCAGGCAGGGGTGACTATGGCTACACCTTC.

This clone came up a few times. The rearrangement links TRBV13 to TRBJ2-1; D gene unclear. V was shortened by 4 bases and J by 9 bases, with 10 bases between the two germline ends. CDR3 length: 12 amino acids. The germline V gene encodes CDR1 PRHDT and CDR2 FYEKMQ (reference sequence). The CDR3 loop is CASSYGDGEQFF. CDR3 DNA sequence: TGTGCCAGCAGCTACGGAGACGGTGAGCAGTTCTTC.

The chain joins TRBV19 to TRBJ2-1, with 9 bases aligning to TRBD2. Trimming at V came to 10 bases and at J to 9 bases, leaving 13 bases not matched to a gene. CDR1 is LNHDA and CDR2 is SQIVND in the germline V gene (reference sequence). This CDR3 region has 14 residues. In DNA, the CDR3 is TGTGCCACCCAGATGGTAGCGGGAGCCGGTGAGCAGTTCTTC. Amino acid sequence: CATQMVAGAGEQFF.

The chain carries TRBV6-1 and TRBJ1-1; D uncertain. V lost 3 bases and J 3 bases, leaving 11 bases between the germline ends. Germline-derived CDR1 and CDR2 are MNHNS and SASEGT. The CDR3 loop spans 14 amino acids. CDR3 sequence reads: CASSDGRLDTEAFF. For the CDR3, the DNA is TGTGCCAGCAGTGATGGGAGGTTGGACACTGAAGCTTTCTTT.

This clone was seen only a few times. The chain combines TRBV29-1 with TRBJ2-5; D is perhaps TRBD2 (5 bases). The CDR3 spans 11 residues. The V end lost 6 bases, the J end lost 12 bases, and 17 bases lay between the germline ends. From germline, CDR1 is SQVTM and CDR2 ANQGSEA. The CDR3 protein is CSVGSEASEYF. The CDR3 nucleotides read TGCAGCGTGGGTTCGGAGGCCTCCGAGTACTTC.

The chain links TRBV2 to TRBJ2-3, with 7 bases aligning to TRBD1. Trimming removed 10 bases from V and 1 base from J; junction bases left unmatched: 5. CDR1 is SNHLY and CDR2 is FYNNEI in the germline V gene. The CDR3 runs 13 residues. CDR3 in DNA: TGTGCCACTACAGGGGCCCGCACAGATACGCAGTATTTT. Translated, it gives CATTGARTDTQYF. The variable domain in full, with the rest retrieved from reference TRBV2 and TRBJ2-3, is EPEVTQTPSHQVTQMGQEVILRCVPISNHLYFYWYRQILGQKVEFLVSFYNNEISEKSEIFDDQFSVERPDGSNFTLKIRSTKLEDSAMYFCATTGARTDTQYFGPGTRLTVL.